This T cell receptor (beta chain) was found in a study of metastatic and nonmetastatic thyroid tumors. Ahead of thyroid surgery, no patient had received treatment of any kind. Ten or more counts support this clone. Germline V gene lookup returns CDR1 SGHRS and CDR2 YFSETQ. Trimming cost V 4 bases and J 0 bases, with 15 bases left between them. The length of the CDR3 is 16 residues. Study processing details: Clinicopathological groups supplied CDR3 differences that were used to build a distant-metastasis classifier for papillary thyroid cancer. Through MiXCR, TCRdb re-clonotyped the PCR reads. The V and J calls were not made by the authors but by TCRdb's processing. This sample has 55,000 or so clones; over 15% occur once, and the top ten carry roughly 3%.

The chain uses TRBV5-1 and TRBJ2-3, with D possibly matching TRBD2 (5 bases). The sequence came from a female donor with papillary thyroid cancer or a benign thyroid nodule (not recorded which). Some clones in this sample may be carry-over from other donors' samples. Source material: blood. The CDR3: CASSLRALSSTDTQYF. The CDR3 DNA reads TGCGCCAGCAGCCTGAGGGCGCTATCTAGCACAGATACGCAGTATTTT.